This passage covers 3 T cell receptor beta chains from one sample sequenced in a study of T cells in Graves' hyperthyroidism and ophthalmopathy. Amplification yielded TCR beta CDR3 regions, with RNA transcripts as the source. The HTBI set primed first-round TCR CDR3 RT-PCR. In TCRdb, the multiplex PCR reads were re-called with MiXCR into one record per CDR3 protein. The table records roughly 420,000 distinct CDR3 sequences, roughly 14% of them present only once. Sequenced: blood. These receptors all stem from a woman aged 18-29 years with Graves' hyperthyroidism.

The chain employs TRBV29-1 and TRBJ2-7; TRBD1 agrees at 7 bases. Germline lookup yields CDR1 SQVTM and CDR2 ANQGSEA. The CDR3 runs to 14 residues. V lost 4 bases to trimming and J lost 5 bases; unmatched junction nucleotides: 11. Here the CDR3 reads CSVALLDRANEQYF. CDR3 nucleotides: TGCAGCGTTGCGTTATTAGACAGGGCGAACGAGCAGTACTTC.

This clonotype ranks as medium-sized (0.01 to 0.1%). The gene calls are TRBV3-1 and TRBJ2-2; D remains ambiguous. Between the trimmed V and J ends, which lost 4 bases and 0 bases, there was a span of 9 bases. The CDR3 is 15 amino acids. The germline gives CDR1 LGHDT, CDR2 YNNKEL (reference sequence). This CDR3 is CASSRQFANTGELFF. The CDR3 DNA reads as TGTGCCAGCAGCCGCCAATTCGCGAACACCGGGGAGCTGTTTTTT.

The rearrangement uses TRBV9 and TRBJ1-2, with unresolved D. This CDR3 region has 13 residues. V dropped 2 bases and J dropped 8 bases, with 13 bases sitting between them. Germline V gene sequence: CDR1 SGDLS, CDR2 YYNGEE. The CDR3 here is CASSVAGGLGYTF. The CDR3 DNA follows: TGTGCCAGCAGCGTGGCGGGAGGACTGGGCTACACCTTC.